This TCR beta chain was found in a study of CD8+ T cells in alopecia areata (dated by TCRdb to 2016 to 2018). At the level of the whole study: The treated patients, all with moderate-to-severe alopecia areata, were enrolled in an open-label pilot trial of oral tofacitinib given at 5 to 10 mg twice daily. Tofacitinib was administered for 6 to 18 months, and 6 months of follow-up off drug were then conducted to assess delayed response and recurrence. The study used high-throughput TCRbeta sequencing to examine T cell clonal expansion in alopecia areata, in both the C3H/HeJ mouse model and human patients. On the human side, TCRbeta sequencing was run on scalp tissue and on sorted CD4+ and CD8+ peripheral blood T cells from healthy controls and from alopecia areata patients with either patchy or totalis/universalis disease. Biopsies were taken from tofacitinib-treated patients at baseline and at 4 and 24 weeks of treatment, and a later scalp biopsy was taken in several of the tofacitinib-treated patients. Clonality in the scalp was compared among normal scalp (n=4), patchy alopecia areata scalp (n=8), and alopecia totalis/universalis scalp (n=8). RNA came from the PAXgene miRNA kit for fixed scalp, the miRNeasy kit for PBMCs, and the RNeasy kit for mouse skin. TCRbeta CDR3 regions were amplified by immunoSEQ multiplex PCR with 35 Vbeta forward and 13 Jbeta reverse primers. Broad study findings and their caveats: Lesional scalp, especially in alopecia totalis/universalis, showed higher clonality and more expanded CD8+ clones than normal scalp, suggesting antigenic drive. Shared TCR sequences between patients were less evident than in mice, which may be partly attributable to HLA diversity in the patient population. Unlike mouse skin, which is dominated by gammadelta T cells, normal human skin has resident alphabeta T cells that are also sequenced, and this complicates analysis of the scalp TCR repertoire.

The time point label, as the study defines it: baseline before oral tofacitinib. Peripheral blood and lesional scalp punch biopsies were obtained from patients with alopecia areata. PBMCs were separated by density centrifugation and stained for CD3, CD4 and CD8, after which CD4+ and CD8+ T cells were sorted on a FACSAria. Receptor amplification or capture employed the immunoSEQ multiplex PCR assay. RNA was extracted from all samples and reverse transcribed into cDNA, which served as template for TCR sequencing. First-strand cDNA was synthesized with SuperScript III using a 2:1 mix of oligo-dT and random hexamers. A synthetic immune receptor repertoire was used to assess amplification bias, and residual bias was removed computationally. The study's processing was this. Raw reads were preprocessed for error removal, and CDR3 was defined according to IMGT conventions as running from the conserved cysteine to phenylalanine. To get clonality, Shannon entropy was normalized by log2 of the number of productive unique TCRs and the result was subtracted from 1. CD4 or CD8 identity of scalp clones was inferred by cross-referencing scalp TCRbeta sequences with sorted blood CD4 and CD8 repertoires. Entries here come from immuneACCESS through TCRdb and include only in-frame sequences with V and J called. Some clones fail to appear in such tables; in the studies checked, an unresolved V gene covers under half of the shortfall, and the cause of the remainder is unknown. D and trimming were read from the DNA, whereas the V and J calls and clone size are those reported in that table. This sample comprises 200,000 to 250,000 clones, about two thirds of them detected only once. The top ten clones comprise 0.95% to 1.5% of the sample.

As to this clone: Its antigen is unknown. Base-call qualities are not available, and no considerably larger clone is one nucleotide away.

Trimming takes 4 bases from V and 0 bases from J, and the germline ends sit 6 bases apart. From a lookup of the germline V gene, CDR1 and CDR2 are SQVTM and ANQGSEA. The CDR3 runs 12 residues from the cysteine to the phenylalanine. Only the CDR3 DNA is retained, 36 bases long and in frame from the first base. Specimen: CD4+ T cells sorted from blood, collected at week 0. The source of this sequence is a human donor with alopecia areata. This chain is built from TRBV29-1 and TRBJ1-2, and TRBD1 may be the D gene, going by 6 matching bases. The DNA is as follows: TGCAGCGTTGGGACAGCTAACTATGGCTACACCTTC. Translation gives CSVGTANYGYTF.